These T cell receptor beta chains were read from a single sample in a study of blood T cell repertoires in COVID-19. Some clones are missing from TCRdb's copy, which holds only in-frame ones; the method was immunoSEQ multiplex PCR. The sample has tens of thousands of clones, around 90% seen once. Sequenced material: peripheral blood. These receptors all come from a human donor in a cohort sampled during active COVID-19. The donor label of this sample is uncertain. Both conserved end residues are part of each CDR3. Each record gives: V gene, D gene, clone size, J gene, CDR3 DNA, CDR3 protein. A D gene is named only where the DNA matches it firmly. The size of a clone is reported for some rows only, either as once, few or many, or as a class for expanded clones.

TRBV28,TRBD2,NA,TRBJ2-1,TGTGCCAGCGTACGGACTAGCAGGTACAATGAGCAGTTCTTC,CASVRTSRYNEQFF
TRBV12-5,NA,NA,TRBJ1-5,TGTGCTAGTGGTTTGGAGGCGGATCAGCCCCAGCATTTT,CASGLEADQPQHF
TRBV19,TRBD1,once,TRBJ1-5,TGTGCCAGTAGTATCGGGACAGGGGTTGTCAATCAGCCCCAGCATTTT,CASSIGTGVVNQPQHF
TRBV5-6,TRBD1,NA,TRBJ2-5,TGTGCCAGCAGCTCACGACAGGGGGCGGAGACCCAGTACTTC,CASSSRQGAETQYF
TRBV7-6,TRBD2,NA,TRBJ2-2,TGTGCCAGCAGCTTATGGGGACTAGTTTCGAACACCGGGGAGCTGTTTTTT,CASSLWGLVSNTGELFF
TRBV4-1,NA,once,TRBJ1-2,TGCGCCAGCAGCCACTCAATGGAGGGGCTCCGAGGCTACACCTTC,CASSHSMEGLRGYTF
TRBV29-1,TRBD1,NA,TRBJ1-3,TGCAGCGTTGAGGTCCCAGGGGGCACCACCATATATTTT,CSVEVPGGTTIYF
TRBV19,TRBD1,NA,TRBJ1-2,TGTGCCAGTAGTCCGCGGACAGGGATTGGCTATGGCTACACCTTC,CASSPRTGIGYGYTF
TRBV27,TRBD1,NA,TRBJ2-7,TGTGCCAGCAGGGTCGGGACAGCCTCTAAATTTGGCGAGCAGTACTTC,CASRVGTASKFGEQYF
TRBV11-2,TRBD2,NA,TRBJ2-7,TGTGCCAGCAGCTACAGCCGGGGCTGGGGGGGAACCCCCTCCTACGAGCAGTACTTC,CASSYSRGWGGTPSYEQYF